The present T cell receptor beta chain was sequenced within a study of prognosis after radiotherapy for stage I lung cancer (dated by TCRdb to the early 2020s). About the full investigation: Between early 2018 and January 2019, 20 or so patients with stage I NSCLC were enrolled in Nanjing, China. A few patients had oligometastatic NSCLC after surgical resection of the primary tumor, and 13 to 15 had newly diagnosed primary stage I lung tumors. Every patient was regarded as medically inoperable, because of comorbidities in eleven to twelve cases and refusal of surgery in over five cases. The cohort included over 10 men and about six women, with a median age of approximately 74 years and a range of about 53 to 95 years. On tumor histology, 11 to 13 patients had adenocarcinoma and about seven had squamous cell carcinoma. SBRT was given in 3 to 5 fractions with a biologically effective dose of at least 100 Gy, using image-guided IMRT or VMAT. In every patient, SBRT was given without any concurrent therapy. After SBRT, distant metastases developed in about 20% of the 19 patients at a median of around seven months, while the remaining 15 patients had no significant progression. This study profiled peripheral blood TCR beta repertoires from stage I NSCLC patients before and after stereotactic body radiotherapy and linked the repertoires to distant failure. A total of roughly 38 blood samples from approximately 19 patients were sequenced, with one sample obtained before and one obtained after SBRT for each patient.

Via the germline V gene, CDR1 is MDHEN and CDR2 SYDVKM. Measured from the cysteine to the phenylalanine, the CDR3 is 12 residues long. Of the read, only the CDR3 DNA is kept; its 36 bases are in frame from base 1. Deletion took 7 bases off V and 4 bases off J, with a span of 8 bases between the germline ends. This clonotype has ten or more counts. Its antigen has not been determined. It has no much larger one-base neighbor in the sample; base qualities were not kept. All patients had node-negative disease on CT and PET/CT, and none had a history of other malignancies or prior chemotherapy or radiotherapy. Roughly 6 milliliters of peripheral venous blood were drawn into EDTA tubes at each of two time points. Ficoll-Paque Plus density-gradient centrifugation was used to isolate PBMCs. Immediately after collection, samples were stored at -80 degrees C until analysis. Two rounds of multiplex PCR were used to amplify the TCR beta CDR3 region from genomic DNA. In the first round of PCR, primers specific to each TRBV and TRBJ gene were used, and the primer sequences are filed in Chinese patent CN105087789A. The second PCR round used universal primers. The Roche High Pure PCR Template Preparation Kit was used to extract genomic DNA from frozen PBMCs. Paired-end sequencing with 151 bp reads was performed on the libraries using an Illumina HiSeq 3000. Turning to the authors' computational methods: Raw reads lacking the multiplex PCR primer sequences were removed with CutAdapt. PEAR was used to merge high-quality paired reads into contigs. MiXCR assigned TRB V, D and J gene segments to each contig by aligning to reference sequences. CDR3 sequences were clustered by base quality and sequence similarity to remove sequencing errors. Shannon entropy normalized by the natural log of productive TCR sequence number was used as the measure of diversity. One minus Shannon entropy divided by the natural log of the number of unique clonotypes was used as the definition of clonality. Progression-free survival cut-offs for repertoire metrics were chosen using the Youden index of ROC curves, with analyses run in R 3.5.3. The raw public reads went through TCRdb reprocessing: fastp at Q25, MiXCR clone calling, in-frame beta chains kept. Duplicate CDR3 protein sequences are folded into a single record with the most common DNA and genes. TCRdb assigned the V and J calls; the authors' analysis was not used. In all, the sample holds fewer than 40,000 distinct CDR3 sequences, and over 40% of those were seen once. The ten largest clonotypes hold approximately 15% of the sample.

The paper's findings and limits, for the study overall: The study was limited by its small cohort and short follow-up, and the findings require independent validation. No determination of tumor specificity was made for expanded TCR clones. TRBV and TRBJ usage frequencies reportedly varied with metastasis status, involving two V genes at baseline and nine V and two J genes after SBRT. After SBRT, the count of unique TCR clones dropped from a median of roughly 9,700 beforehand to more than 6,000 afterward (Wilcoxon paired P=0.011). Post-SBRT Shannon entropy and its change from baseline were lower in patients who developed distant metastases; baseline Shannon entropy was not associated with metastases. None of the reported P values were adjusted for multiple comparisons.

The sequence was obtained from a donor of 50 years or more with non-small cell lung cancer. Here the chain combines TRBV28 and TRBJ1-5; the D gene is perhaps TRBD1, on 5 matching bases. This specimen was PBMCs, taken before or after stereotactic body radiation therapy (not recorded which). The sequenced DNA: TGTGCCAGCATGGGGGGTAATCAGCCCCAGCATTTT. The resulting protein is CASMGGNQPQHF.